The source of this TCR beta chain is a study of T cell repertoires in cytomegalovirus infection. In this sample, this clonotype turned up a few times. CDR1 LGHNA and CDR2 YNFKEQ come from the germline V gene. There are 16 residues in the CDR3. Trimming took off 0 bases at V and 0 bases at J, with 12 bases between the two ends. TCRdb fed the reads into MiXCR, producing one record per CDR3 protein. The sample yields about 740,000 distinct CDR3 sequences, 35% to 40% seen once. The V and J genes are TRBV4-2 and TRBJ2-7; D uncertain. The TCR was taken from a human donor in good health (CMV status not recorded). Some clones in this sample may be carry-over from other donors' samples. Sequencing input: PBMCs. The CDR3 loop is CASSQDPQDDSYEQYF. As DNA, the CDR3 is TGTGCCAGCAGCCAAGATCCCCAGGACGACTCCTACGAGCAGTACTTC.